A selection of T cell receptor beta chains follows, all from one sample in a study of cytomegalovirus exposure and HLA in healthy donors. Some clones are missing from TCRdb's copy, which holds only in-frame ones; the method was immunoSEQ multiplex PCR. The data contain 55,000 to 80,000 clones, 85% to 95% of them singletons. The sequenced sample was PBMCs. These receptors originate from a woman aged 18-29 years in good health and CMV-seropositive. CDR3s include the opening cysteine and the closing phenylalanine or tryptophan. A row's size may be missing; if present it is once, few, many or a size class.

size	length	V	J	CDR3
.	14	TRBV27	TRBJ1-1	CASSLGTGYTEAFF
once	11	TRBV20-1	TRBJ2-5	CSVLVRETQYF
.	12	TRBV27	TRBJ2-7	CASSTTGYEQYF
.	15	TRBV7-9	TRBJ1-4	CASSFQTGLGEKLFF
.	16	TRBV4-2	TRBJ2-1	CASSQGSGGPYNEQFF
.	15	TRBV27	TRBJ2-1	CASSSPAGGRGEQFF
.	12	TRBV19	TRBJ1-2	CASRGQGSGYTF
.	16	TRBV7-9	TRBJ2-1	CASSPGVLAGLNEQFF
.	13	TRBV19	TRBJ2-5	CASSIGREETQYF
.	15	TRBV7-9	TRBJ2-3	CASSLVLPGADTQYF
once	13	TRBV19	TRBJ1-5	CASRGSGRQPQHF
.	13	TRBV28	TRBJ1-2	CASHRGTVYGYTF
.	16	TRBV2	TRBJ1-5	CASSEMSIYSNQPQHF
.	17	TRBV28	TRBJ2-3	CASSLSTGIFRTDTQYF
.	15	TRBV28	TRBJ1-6	CASSLRSSYNSPLHF
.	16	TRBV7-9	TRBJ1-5	CASSSTDRGDSQPQHF
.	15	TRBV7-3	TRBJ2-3	CASSLKGLAADTQYF
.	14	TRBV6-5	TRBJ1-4	CASGLTGEREKLFF
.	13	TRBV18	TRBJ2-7	CASSPPAEYEQYF
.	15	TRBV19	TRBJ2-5	CASSRTVAELGTQYF
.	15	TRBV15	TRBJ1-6	CATSTDRGSNSPLHF
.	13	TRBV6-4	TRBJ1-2	CASSDSQGLDYTF
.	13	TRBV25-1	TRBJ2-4	CASAQGNKNIQYF
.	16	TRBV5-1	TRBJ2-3	CASSLDVAGLGDTQYF
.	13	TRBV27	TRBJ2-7	CASSFFRAREQYF
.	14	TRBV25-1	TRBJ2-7	CASSPDRGLGEQYF
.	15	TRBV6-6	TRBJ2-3	CASSYSGDGGDTQYF
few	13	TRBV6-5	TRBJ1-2	CASSTTRVNGYTF
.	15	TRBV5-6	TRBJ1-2	CASSTGQGVDYGYTF
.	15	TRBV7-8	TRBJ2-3	CASSPSTNSADTQYF
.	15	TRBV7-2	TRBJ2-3	CASSFPDRVPDTQYF
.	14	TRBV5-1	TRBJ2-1	CASSLVLRNNEQFF
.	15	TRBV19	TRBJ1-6	CASSTAGRRNSPLHF
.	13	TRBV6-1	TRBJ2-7	CASSAGETYEQYF
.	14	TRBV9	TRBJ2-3	CASSGRTGTDTQYF
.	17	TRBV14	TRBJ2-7	CASRPTTGLGSLDEQYF
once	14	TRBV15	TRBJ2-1	CATSRDGGRNEQFF
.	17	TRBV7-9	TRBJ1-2	CASSSRTGPQAGDGYTF
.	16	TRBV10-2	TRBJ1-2	CASMSQASPYSSGYTF
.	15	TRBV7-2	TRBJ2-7	CASSLAATGYYEQYF
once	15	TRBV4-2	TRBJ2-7	CASSLRDRGGYEQYF
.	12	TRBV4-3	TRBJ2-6	CASTSGANVLTF
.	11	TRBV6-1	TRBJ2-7	CASSERGEQYF
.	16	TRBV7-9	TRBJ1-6	CASGTGQSSYNSPLHF
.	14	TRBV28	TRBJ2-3	CASGGLLSTDTQYF
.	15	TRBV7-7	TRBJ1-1	CASSLDSSPNTEAFF
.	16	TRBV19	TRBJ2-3	CASSSWALDTRDTQYF
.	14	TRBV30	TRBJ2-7	CAWSEEAGDYEQYF
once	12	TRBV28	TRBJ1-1	CASLNRDTEAFF
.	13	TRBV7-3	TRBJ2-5	CASSSGGLETQYF